Given below is one TCR beta chain in context. Its antigen is undetermined. It was with 60 Vbeta and 13 Jbeta primers that the PCR ran. Sequencing used immunoSEQ multiplex PCR; TCRdb keeps in-frame clones, though not all of them. Of more than 130,000 clones in the sample, over 60% were seen once. CDR3 length equals 16 residues. Trimming removed 3 bases from V and 1 base from J, with 16 bases in between. Germline V gene lookup returns CDR1 SGHTA and CDR2 FQGNSA. These data come from a study of cytomegalovirus exposure and HLA in healthy donors. Study-level points and caveats: A later analysis reported that several of the most significant clusters appeared to be linked to common viral pathogens, among them Epstein-Barr virus.

This TCR was recovered from a woman aged 45 to 65 in good health and CMV-seronegative. The sequenced sample was PBMCs. The chain is built from TRBV7-2 and TRBJ2-7; TRBD1 might be the D (6 bases). As DNA, the CDR3 is TGTGCCAGCAGCTTTAGAACAGGGAGAGGGTCCTACGAGCAGTACTTC. Protein: CASSFRTGRGSYEQYF.